This T cell receptor beta chain came from a study of CD8 T cells in Susac syndrome. Sequencing of TCR beta was carried out in blood CD8+ and CD4+ T cells. Random hexamers served to reverse transcribe about 0.5 to 1 ug RNA. TCRdb itself ran the immunoSEQ multiplex PCR reads through MiXCR, one entry per CDR3 protein. The sample has approximately 100,000 distinct CDR3 sequences, approximately 90% seen once. The CDR3 has 11 amino acids. Germline V lookup: CDR1 MDHEN, CDR2 SYDVKM. The V end was cut by 8 bases, the J end by 6 bases, with 10 bases between. The sample comprised CD8+ T cells from PBMCs. This receptor was obtained from a human donor in good health. The chain carries TRBV28 and TRBJ1-1; D unresolved. CDR3 DNA: TGTGCCAGCGGTCAAGGGCCTGAAGCTTTCTTT. It encodes CASGQGPEAFF.